The entry below describes one T cell receptor (beta chain). This clone was counted between two and nine times. There is no known antigen for this receptor. No base quality information exists; no much larger clone differs at one position. V loses 2 bases of germline sequence and J loses 5 bases, and the interval between the two ends is 13 bases. The CDR3 has 15 amino acids, counting the end cysteine and phenylalanine. The retained sequence is limited to the CDR3, 45 bases, with the frame set at the first base. For CDR1 and CDR2, the germline V gene lists MNHEY and SVGAGI. These data come from a study of beta chain features in type 1 diabetes (dated by TCRdb to 2017 to 2018). Background for the entire study: Mean age, gender distribution, total cell number and subset yield did not differ between patients and healthy donors. A total of 90 million to 140 million sorted cells were examined across all samples, and RNA yield correlated strongly with the number of cells per subset. The study compared the TCRB repertoires of sorted circulating CD4+ T cell subsets in recently diagnosed type 1 diabetes patients with those in matched healthy donors. Whereas all 28 donors provided naive and central memory subsets, regulatory and stem cell-like memory subsets were isolated from just 8 patients and about 8 healthy donors. Study-level results and caveats: Because cDNA rather than genomic DNA was sequenced, highly expressing activated cells could have been over-represented, although no difference in activation and CD3 levels was found between groups. Naive, central memory and regulatory TCRB repertoires appeared to be more similar among patients than among healthy donors. Type 1 diabetes patients showed a moderate but significant shortening of TCRB CDR3 length in all four CD4+ subsets. At VDJ recombination sites, patients with type 1 diabetes made fewer insertions and deleted more nucleotides, a pattern implying thymic rearrangement abnormalities. PCR may preferentially amplify shorter templates, but because patient and control samples were amplified and corrected together, any resulting skew would affect both groups equally. Because small numbers of individuals were included in the HLA sub-analyses, any influence of HLA type on TCRB rearrangement was left unresolved.

The entire amount of isolated RNA was reverse transcribed using the High Capacity cDNA Reverse Transcription Kit, so the sequenced TCRB transcripts were expressed ones. Deep immunoSEQ sequencing was performed on naive, central memory and regulatory T cell samples, with an average of roughly 4 million total reads per sample. After sorted cells were lysed in RLT buffer, RNA was extracted with DNase-treated RNeasy Micro or Mini kits, with the choice depending on cell number. To prevent cross-contamination, each cell subset was processed individually, whereas patient and healthy donor samples were processed jointly. Using the immunoSEQ multiplex PCR, TCRB sequences were amplified from cDNA into 87-bp fragments spanning the CDR3 region. Sequencing of the amplicons was performed on the Illumina HiSeq platform. Regarding the original processing steps: Synthetic template baselines were used to correct PCR bias computationally, reads within Hamming distance 2 were collapsed, and singletons that could not be merged were discarded. Reads were aligned against IMGT so that V, D and J genes, CDR3 length and insertions or deletions at six rearrangement sites could be assigned. Within each subset, clonotype counts were normalized to sorted cell number, and only after that were true diversity and Gini coefficients computed with the tcR R package. The overlap coefficient, calculated on TCRB nucleotide sequences, was used to measure repertoire sharing. What TCRdb holds here is the immuneACCESS table cut down to in-frame rearrangements. Part of the clones is not present; checked against another copy, under half of the missing clones reflect an unresolved V gene, and the others are unexplained. V, J and clone size are taken as reported in that table, and D and trimming were inferred from the DNA itself. The sample contains about 190,000 clones, 7.8% of them found a single time. Approximately 1% of the sample lies in the top ten.

Each donor gave one peripheral blood draw, roughly 110 mL on average, collected into heparinised tubes. A BD FACSAria II was used to sort naive, central memory, regulatory and stem cell-like memory CD4+ T cells with a panel that included CD45RO, CCR7, CD25, CD127, CD95 and CD27. All sorted populations exceeded 98% purity. PBMCs were isolated immediately by Lymphoprep density gradient centrifugation and stained directly without culture. So that batch effects would be minimized, each experiment stained and sorted samples in pairs, pairing one healthy donor with one patient. The sequencing sample was made of central memory CD4+ T cells from blood. The chain couples TRBV6-5 to TRBJ2-1; a tentative D call is TRBD1 (6 bases match). This TCR came from a woman aged 40 to 50 with type 1 diabetes. CDR3 reads: CASSYGQLPDNEQFF. The DNA sequence follows: TGTGCCAGCAGTTACGGACAGTTACCTGACAATGAGCAGTTCTTC.